What follows describes a single T cell receptor beta chain. The record originates from a study of blood T cell repertoires in COVID-19. Here immunoSEQ multiplex PCR was the method, and the copy in TCRdb shows in-frame clones only, minus some. Among 45,000 to 50,000 clones listed, more than 70% were seen once. V trimming: 2 bases; J trimming: 0 bases; junction bases outside the gene matches: 9. The CDR3 totals 17 residues. CDR1 and CDR2 from the germline V gene are SGHRS and YFSETQ. The V and J genes are TRBV5-1 and TRBJ2-3; 7 bases align to TRBD2. This TCR was sampled from a woman aged 55-75 years with acute or convalescent COVID-19. What was sequenced was peripheral blood. The CDR3 DNA reads TGCGCCAGCAGCTTAAGGCTAGCGGATATTAGCACAGATACGCAGTATTTT. This translates into CASSLRLADISTDTQYF.